This T cell receptor (beta chain) is drawn from a study of PD-L1 blockade in urothelial cancer (dated by TCRdb to 2016 to 2017). Regarding the complete study: Therapy was started at some point between 2012 and 2014 for all patients, and atezolizumab 1,200 mg was administered intravenously every 3 weeks. Durable clinical benefit was achieved by nine patients and was not achieved by 20 patients. An exploratory multi-omic analysis was conducted of the somatic, immune and clinical correlates of response to PD-L1 blockade with atezolizumab in urothelial cancer. In the same patients, whole exome sequencing and RNA sequencing of pretreatment tumors were performed in addition to TCR sequencing. Durable clinical benefit meant progression-free survival longer than 6 months, and TCR features were also tested against progression-free and overall survival. Patients had an ECOG performance status of 0 or 1 and had received between 0 and 3 prior chemotherapy regimens. Blood samples were analyzed at two time points: 3 weeks after treatment start (second dose) and 6 weeks after treatment start. About nine tenths of the roughly 29 patients were males with bladder-origin urothelial cancer, and 18 of 29 reported a prior smoking history. TCR sequencing covered pretreatment tumor samples and matched, serially collected peripheral blood taken before and after atezolizumab treatment. Pretreatment blood TCR-seq was available for 27 to 30 patients, at least one posttreatment blood collection was obtained for 25 or so patients, and tumor TCR-seq was available for 25 or so patients. Blood samples gave a median of approximately 150,000 T cells and tens of thousands of unique TCRs, with a median clonality of roughly 0.081.

The time point label, as the study defines it: peripheral blood 6 weeks after treatment start. A total of about 31 patients with locally advanced or metastatic urothelial carcinoma, treated at Memorial Sloan Kettering on a trial protocol, made up the cohort. Peripheral blood mononuclear cells were collected pretreatment and during treatment, with between 1 and 8 total time points per patient. The Qiagen DNeasy Blood extraction kit was used to purify genomic DNA from total PBMCs and from tumor samples. PBMCs were collected pretreatment and during treatment, and were isolated and stored as previously described. The paper as a whole reports these results and caveats: Because of the small sample size (n of about 30) and the many exploratory analyses performed, the results are intended to be regarded as hypothesis-generating. Improved progression-free and overall survival was associated with having pretreatment peripheral blood TCR clonality below the median. Greater expansion of tumor-associated TCR clones in peripheral blood 3 weeks after the start of treatment was observed in patients with durable benefit (n ≈ 24, p = 0.022).

Each PCR received spiked-in synthetic TCR analog templates so that absolute template abundance could be estimated from read counts. Using the immunoSEQ assay, TCRbeta CDR3 regions were amplified from genomic DNA with bias-controlled V and J gene primers. Sequencing of rearranged TCRbeta segments was performed at approximately 20X coverage. In the source study's methods: Clustering was used to correct sequencing errors, and CDR3s were annotated against IMGT to assign V, D and J genes. Only productive TCRbeta rearrangements were used in downstream analyses, excluding out-of-frame or stop-codon sequences. Clonality was computed as one minus Shannon entropy normalized by the log of the number of unique productive sequences. Fisher's exact test with Benjamini-Hochberg correction, at a threshold of adjusted p below 0.01, was used to find clones that differed between time points or between blood and tumor. As stored in TCRdb, this immuneACCESS dataset retains in-frame rearrangements with V and J assigned. A fraction of the clones does not appear; measured against another copy, unresolved V genes explain less than half of the discrepancy, and the remainder lacks a known reason. Clone size and V and J calls were adopted from that table, with D and trimming inferred from the DNA. The sample table contains over 70,000 clones; only one count was recorded for 83% of them. Together, the top ten hold 8.4% of the sample.

V and J lose 2 bases and 0 bases, and a span of 7 bases separates them. Looking up the germline V gene yields CDR1 ENHRY and CDR2 SYGVKD. The CDR3 covers 14 residues, taking in both the cysteine and the phenylalanine. The sequence is cut down to CDR3 DNA, 42 bases in frame from base 1. Of note for this clone: Its cognate antigen has yet to be identified. The record has no base qualities; no much larger clone is one base away.

Recombination linked TRBV10-3 to TRBJ1-1; no D gene call is confident. Source: PBMCs, taken around atezolizumab (anti-PD-L1) treatment. The receptor comes from a man in his 70s with urothelial cancer. The CDR3 has the sequence CAISEPELNTEAFF. The nucleotides read TGTGCCATCAGTGAGCCAGAACTGAACACTGAAGCTTTCTTT.